Below are 19 T cell receptor beta chains sequenced from a single sample in a study of T cell clones after liver transplantation. Here immunoSEQ multiplex PCR was the method, and the copy in TCRdb shows in-frame clones only, minus some. The sample consists of about 15,000 clones, less than 85% of them appearing once. The sample in question was CD8+ T cells from blood, obtained approximately 45 months after liver transplant. Source of these receptors: a human patient who received a liver transplant. Some T cells may be supplied by the graft donor.

As DNA, the CDR3 is TGCAGCGTTCCGCGGGCAGGGGATGAGCAGTTCTTC. Its protein product is CSVPRAGDEQFF. The rearrangement joins TRBV29-1 to TRBJ2-1, with D possibly being TRBD1 (6 bases). The germline V and J ends were trimmed by 5 bases and 8 bases, with 13 bases remaining between them. The CDR3 is 12 residues long. Germline values: CDR1 SQVTM, CDR2 ANQGSEA.

There are a few counts of this clone. This chain joins TRBV5-5 and TRBJ1-2, with unresolved D. CDR1 SGHKS and CDR2 YYEKEE come from the germline V gene (reference sequence). The CDR3 runs 12 residues. V lost 4 bases, J lost 8 bases, and 12 bases lay in between. CDR3 sequence (DNA): TGTGCCAGCAGCCCCGGCACCTTCGGCTACACCTTC. The encoded protein is CASSPGTFGYTF.

V and J are TRBV18 and TRBJ2-1; D gene uncertain. Per the germline V gene, CDR1 is KGHSH and CDR2 is LQKENI. V was pared by 3 bases and J by 12 bases, with 21 bases between. CDR3 size: 15 residues. The CDR3 protein is CASSPPYRYLLPQFF. In DNA form, the CDR3 reads TGTGCCAGCTCACCGCCTTACCGATACCTACTACCGCAGTTCTTC.

The rearrangement uses TRBV5-8 and TRBJ2-7; either TRBD1 or TRBD2 may supply D (6 bases each). CDR3 size: 13 residues. V was clipped by 6 bases and J by 5 bases, with 15 bases between them. CDR1 SGHTS and CDR2 YDEGEE come from the germline V gene. As DNA, the CDR3 is TGTGCCAGCACCCCCTGGGGGGCCAACGAGCAGTACTTC. Amino acid sequence: CASTPWGANEQYF.

V and J are TRBV7-6 and TRBJ2-3; TRBD1 aligns across 8 bases. Germline lookup yields CDR1 SGHVS and CDR2 FNYEAQ. Trimming cost V 3 bases and J 6 bases; bases outside gene matches: 5. This CDR3 comprises 14 residues. For the CDR3, the DNA is TGTGCCAGCAGCTTCAGGGGGCTGGGGGATACGCAGTATTTT. Protein sequence: CASSFRGLGDTQYF. The full variable domain, in which reference TRBV7-6 and TRBJ2-3 provide the parts outside the CDR3, is GAGVSQSPRYKVTKRGQDVALRCDPISGHVSLYWYRQALGQGPEFLTYFNYEAQQDKSGLPNDRFSAERPEGSISTLTIQRTEQRDSAMYRCASSFRGLGDTQYFGPGTRLTVL.

V is TRBV28 and J is TRBJ2-3, with 12 bases aligning to TRBD2. V trimming: 4 bases; J trimming: 4 bases; junction bases outside the gene matches: 9. The CDR3 has 17 residues. The germline V gene encodes CDR1 MDHEN and CDR2 SYDVKM. The CDR3 region is CASSSPRLAGEADTQYF. CDR3 sequence (DNA): TGTGCCAGCAGTTCCCCCAGACTAGCGGGAGAGGCAGATACGCAGTATTTT.

The rearrangement joins TRBV27 to TRBJ2-5; 10 bases align to TRBD2. The tail of the sequence fits TRBJ2-7 better, so the J call may be wrong. This CDR3 has 16 residues. The germline V gene has CDR1 MNHEY and CDR2 SMNVEV (reference sequence). The CDR3 reads CASRNYGTSGIYEQYF. The DNA of the CDR3 is TGTGCCAGCCGGAACTATGGTACTAGCGGGATCTACGAGCAGTACTTC.

The table lists this clone with a count of one. V gene TRBV19 combines with J gene TRBJ1-1; D unresolved. Germline V gene sequence: CDR1 LNHDA, CDR2 SQIVND (reference sequence). This CDR3 has 15 residues. Trimming stripped 3 bases from V and 1 base from J, with 12 bases between. Here the CDR3 reads CASSIAQHPNTEAFF. In DNA, the CDR3 is TGTGCCAGTAGTATTGCGCAACACCCGAACACTGAAGCTTTCTTT. The full variable domain, with the rest looked up from reference TRBV19 and TRBJ1-1, is DGGITQSPKYLFRKEGQNVTLSCEQNLNHDAMYWYRQDPGQGLRLIYYSQIVNDFQKGDIAEGYSVSREKKESFPLTVTSAQKNPTAFYLCASSIAQHPNTEAFFGQGTRLTVV.

This chain connects TRBV28 to TRBJ1-1, with D unclear. V lost 5 bases, J lost 0 bases, and 10 bases lay in between. CDR1 and CDR2 (germline): MDHEN, SYDVKM. This CDR3 is 14 amino acids long. In DNA form, the CDR3 reads TGTGCCAGCAGTCTCGCTGCCATGAACACTGAAGCTTTCTTT. It yields the protein CASSLAAMNTEAFF.

The chain uses TRBV6-1 and TRBJ1-2; the match to TRBD1 covers 8 bases. The length of the CDR3 is 15 residues. J lost 8 bases, V lost 3 bases, and 11 bases had no gene match. Germline lookup yields CDR1 MNHNS and CDR2 SASEGT. The CDR3 region is CASSERGTGVGGYTF. The CDR3 coding sequence is TGTGCCAGCAGTGAGCGGGGGACAGGCGTCGGGGGCTACACCTTC.

The genes are TRBV5-1 and TRBJ1-1; possible D gene TRBD1, 5 bases. Trimming took off 1 base at V and 0 bases at J, with 13 bases between the two ends. Germline V gene sequence: CDR1 SGHRS, CDR2 YFSETQ. The CDR3 spans 16 residues. As DNA, the CDR3 is TGCGCCAGCAGCTTGAAAACAGGCAGTCTGAACACTGAAGCTTTCTTT. As protein: CASSLKTGSLNTEAFF. Filled out from reference TRBV5-1 and TRBJ1-1, the complete variable domain reads KAGVTQTPRYLIKTRGQQVTLSCSPISGHRSVSWYQQTPGQGLQFLFEYFSETQRNKGNFPGRFSGRQFSNSRSEMNVSTLELGDSALYLCASSLKTGSLNTEAFFGQGTRLTVV.

The chain links TRBV27 to TRBJ2-7, with D uncertain. This CDR3 spans 14 amino acids. V was trimmed by 5 bases and J by 2 bases, leaving 13 bases between them. Germline V gene data show CDR1 as MNHEY and CDR2 as SMNVEV (reference sequence). The CDR3 loop reads CASSPRMGTYEQYF. As DNA, the CDR3 is TGTGCCAGCAGTCCCCGCATGGGCACCTACGAGCAGTACTTC.

The chain has TRBV9 and TRBJ1-4; 9 bases align to TRBD1. The CDR3 loop spans 15 amino acids. With V trimmed by 4 bases and J by 8 bases, 9 bases remained unmatched. The germline V gene encodes CDR1 SGDLS and CDR2 YYNGEE. For the CDR3, the DNA is TGTGCCAGCAGCTTCTCCGGGACAGGGAACGAAAAACTGTTTTTT. It yields the protein CASSFSGTGNEKLFF.

The chain links TRBV28 to TRBJ2-3, with 12 bases aligning to TRBD2. Germline V lookup: CDR1 MDHEN, CDR2 SYDVKM. Trimming took 5 bases from V and 3 from J; bases not matched to a gene: 12. This CDR3 is 18 amino acids long. The CDR3 region has the DNA TGTGCCAGCAGTCCCCTAGCGGGAGGGCCCTTGGAAACAGATACGCAGTATTTT. It encodes CASSPLAGGPLETDTQYF.

This clone appeared a single time. The J gene is TRBJ2-2, the V gene TRBV27; 9 bases are a match to TRBD2. Germline loops: CDR1 MNHEY, CDR2 SMNVEV (reference sequence). V was pared by 5 bases and J by 7 bases, with 5 bases of the junction left unmatched. This CDR3 has 14 residues. The CDR3 DNA sequence: TGTGCCAGCAGTACCAGACTAGCGGTCGGGGAGCTGTTTTTT. Its translation: CASSTRLAVGELFF.

This clone was detected only a few times. The V call is TRBV6-1, the J call TRBJ1-2; D gene unclear. Germline values: CDR1 MNHNS, CDR2 SASEGT. V was clipped by 2 bases and J by 2 bases, with 9 bases between them. The CDR3 has 14 residues. The CDR3 DNA reads as TGTGCCAGCAGTGAACGGGTGAGGAACTATGGCTACACCTTC. Translating it yields CASSERVRNYGYTF.

In this sample, this clone turned up a few times. V gene TRBV4-3 combines with J gene TRBJ1-2; D uncertain. CDR3 length equals 15 residues. Germline V gene sequence: CDR1 LGHNA, CDR2 YSLEER. Trimming took 0 bases from V and 6 from J, leaving 14 bases between them. The CDR3: CASSQDSGRLDGYTF. DNA of the CDR3: TGCGCCAGCAGCCAAGATTCCGGACGGCTCGATGGCTACACCTTC.

The gene calls are TRBV28 and TRBJ2-2, with 9 bases matching TRBD2. CDR3 length: 19 amino acids. The germline gives CDR1 MDHEN, CDR2 SYDVKM. Trimming cost V 4 bases and J 4 bases; bases outside gene matches: 16. CDR3 sequence (DNA): TGTGCCAGCAGTTCCCGACTTCGCGGGAGGGTTTTGATCACCGGGGAGCTGTTTTTT. Protein: CASSSRLRGRVLITGELFF.

This chain connects TRBV30 to TRBJ1-1; D is unresolved. In germline, CDR1 is GTSNPN, CDR2 SVGIG (reference sequence). V lost 3 bases and J lost 11, with 19 bases in between. CDR3 length equals 13 residues. CDR3 residues: CAWSDGILRVAFF. The DNA for the CDR3 is TGTGCCTGGAGCGACGGAATCCTAAGGGTTGCTTTCTTT.